The count of the clone carrying this T cell receptor beta chain is one. Its antigen remains unidentified. This sample was taken from a study of glioma-infiltrating T cells after dendritic cell vaccination. At the level of the study: Dendritic cell vaccination trial patients had either newly diagnosed or recurrent glioblastoma. Between the early 2000s and the early 2010s, patients got autologous tumor lysate-pulsed dendritic cell vaccines.

The time point: after dendritic cell vaccination, including at tumor progression/relapse. V trimming: 10 bases; J trimming: 0 bases; junction bases outside the gene matches: 2. The germline V gene has CDR1 LNHDA and CDR2 SQIVND (reference sequence). This CDR3 is 13 amino acids long. The primer mix had 60 V beta and 13 J beta primers. Sequenced by immunoSEQ multiplex PCR; TCRdb stores in-frame clones only, minus some. This table has just under 100,000 clones, 80% appearing once. Study-level points and caveats: TCR clonality showed no direct relationship with survival.

The sequencing used blood, collected after dendritic cell vaccination. The receptor's source is a human donor with glioblastoma. The rearrangement joins TRBV19 to TRBJ2-1; 8 positions match TRBD1. CDR3 coding DNA: TGTGCCACCACAGGGGGCTCCTACAATGAGCAGTTCTTC. Its translation: CATTGGSYNEQFF.